The clone carrying this TCR beta chain appeared a single time. In the authors' workflow: Scientists estimated how many nucleated cells there were by amplifying reference gene primers. Assay used: immunoSEQ multiplex PCR; TCRdb lists only in-frame clones, some missing. V, J and clone size derive from that table, while D and trimming were established from the DNA sequence. The repertoire holds 55,000 to 75,000 clones, with roughly 84% as singletons. The source of the sample is a study of blood T cell repertoires in COVID-19. The wider study: Samples taken during acute and convalescent COVID-19 were collected in the United States, Italy and Spain.

Enrolled during active infection, Seattle patients were then followed longitudinally. Between the trimmed V and J ends, which lost 6 bases and 7 bases, there was a span of 7 bases. The germline CDR1 and CDR2 sequences are MNHEY and SMNVEV (reference sequence). The CDR3 sequence is 11 residues long. Material for sequencing was peripheral blood. The sequence derives from a man older than 75 with COVID-19, enrolled during active disease. V is TRBV27 and J is TRBJ2-1; D may be TRBD2 (5 bases). CDR3 protein: CASRERNEQFF. CDR3 coding DNA: TGTGCCAGCAGGGAGCGGAATGAGCAGTTCTTC.